The 5 T cell receptor beta chains below come from one sample, sequenced in a study of cytotoxic CD8 clonotypes in ibrutinib-treated CLL. Only in-frame clones appear in the TCRdb table, and some are missing; sequencing was by immunoSEQ multiplex PCR. The table shows 160,000 or so clones, with over 75% occurring only once. The input for sequencing was PBMCs, taken at disease progression, from a patient treated with ibrutinib. These receptors were taken from a human donor with chronic lymphocytic leukemia.

V usage is TRBV29-1 and J usage is TRBJ2-1; 12 bases agree with TRBD2. The germline V gene encodes CDR1 SQVTM and CDR2 ANQGSEA. This CDR3 contains 17 residues. The junction had 16 bases not matched to a gene; V was cut back by 7 bases and J by 6 bases. For the CDR3, the DNA is TGCAGCGCCCCCGCTAGCGGGAGGGCCGAAGGATTCAATGAGCAGTTCTTC. Amino acid sequence: CSAPASGRAEGFNEQFF.

This sequence joins TRBV5-1 and TRBJ2-7, with 9 bases that match TRBD2. CDR3 size: 15 residues. Germline trimming cut 0 bases from V and 2 bases from J; bases unmatched to any gene: 3. Germline CDR1 and CDR2: SGHRS and YFSETQ. CDR3 sequence (DNA): TGCGCCAGCAGCTTGGGACTAGCGGAGACCTACGAGCAGTACTTC. Translation: CASSLGLAETYEQYF.

This sequence joins TRBV12-5 and TRBJ2-2, with a possible D match to TRBD1 (5 bases). The ends were cut back, 0 bases at V and 6 bases at J, with 17 bases in the middle. The germline gives CDR1 LGHNT, CDR2 FRNRAP. CDR3 length: 17 amino acids. The CDR3 DNA is TGTGCTAGTGGTTTGGTACGTAACAGGCCCATCGCCGGGGAGCTGTTTTTT. Its translation is CASGLVRNRPIAGELFF.

The rearrangement uses TRBV5-6 and TRBJ1-2, with a possible D match to TRBD1 (5 bases). The germline CDR1 and CDR2 sequences are SGHDT and YYEEEE. The V gene lost 4 bases and the J gene lost 4 bases, with 14 bases spanning the gap. There are 14 residues in the CDR3. The DNA for the CDR3 is TGTGCCAGCAGCGTAGGGCGGGGACGCTATGGCTACACCTTC. Translated, it gives CASSVGRGRYGYTF.

V is TRBV25-1 and J is TRBJ2-5, with D perhaps matching TRBD1 or TRBD2 (5 bases each). Germline V gene data show CDR1 as MGHDK and CDR2 as SYGVNS. V lost 3 bases to trimming and J lost 3 bases, with 11 bases between them. The CDR3 loop spans 14 amino acids. CDR3 region: CASSDPGTKETQYF. In nucleotides, the CDR3 is TGTGCCAGCAGTGATCCCGGGACGAAAGAGACCCAGTACTTC. The full variable domain, rest sourced from reference TRBV25-1 and TRBJ2-5, is EADIYQTPRYLVIGTGKKITLECSQTMGHDKMYWYQQDPGMELHLIHYSYGVNSTEKGDLSSESTVSRIRTEHFPLTLESARPSHTSQYLCASSDPGTKETQYFGPGTRLLVL.